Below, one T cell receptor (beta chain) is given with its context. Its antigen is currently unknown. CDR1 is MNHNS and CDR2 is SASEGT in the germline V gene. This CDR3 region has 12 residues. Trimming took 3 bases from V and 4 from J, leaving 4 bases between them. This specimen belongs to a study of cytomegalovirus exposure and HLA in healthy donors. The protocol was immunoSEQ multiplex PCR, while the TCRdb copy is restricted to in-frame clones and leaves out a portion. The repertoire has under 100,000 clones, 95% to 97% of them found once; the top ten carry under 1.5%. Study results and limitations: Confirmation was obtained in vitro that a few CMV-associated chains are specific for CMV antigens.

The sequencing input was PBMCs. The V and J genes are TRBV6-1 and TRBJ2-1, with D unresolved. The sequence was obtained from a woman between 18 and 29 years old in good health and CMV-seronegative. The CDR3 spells CASSDRYNEQFF. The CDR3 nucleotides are TGTGCCAGCAGTGACCGTTACAATGAGCAGTTCTTC.